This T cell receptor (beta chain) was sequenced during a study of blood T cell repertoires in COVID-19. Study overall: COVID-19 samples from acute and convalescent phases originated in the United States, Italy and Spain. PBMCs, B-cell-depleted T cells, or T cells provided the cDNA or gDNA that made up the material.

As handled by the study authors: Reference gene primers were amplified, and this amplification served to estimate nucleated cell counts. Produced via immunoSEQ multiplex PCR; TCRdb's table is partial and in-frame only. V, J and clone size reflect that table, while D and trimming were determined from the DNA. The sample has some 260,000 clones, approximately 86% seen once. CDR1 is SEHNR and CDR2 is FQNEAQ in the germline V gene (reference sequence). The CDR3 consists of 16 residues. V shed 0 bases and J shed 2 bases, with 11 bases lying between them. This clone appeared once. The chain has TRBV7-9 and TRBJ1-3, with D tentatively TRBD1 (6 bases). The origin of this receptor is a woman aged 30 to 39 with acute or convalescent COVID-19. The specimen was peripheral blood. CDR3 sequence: CASSLAHTGTGNTIYF. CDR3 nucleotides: TGTGCCAGCAGCTTAGCCCACACAGGGACTGGAAACACCATATATTTT.